Shown below are 18 T cell receptor beta chains from a single sample sequenced in a study of CD8 T cells in ankylosing spondylitis (dated by TCRdb to about 2017). Library preparation used 5' RACE. Data came from an Illumina HiSeq 2500. Clones were called with MiXCR by TCRdb after fastp trimmed the public reads at Q25, and only in-frame beta chains were retained. Each entry is one CDR3 protein sequence, shown with its most common DNA and genes. The sample contains about 160,000 distinct CDR3 sequences, roughly 18% of them found a single time. The top ten constitute 7.8% of the sample. Sequenced input: blood, either unsorted or a sorted T cell fraction (not recorded which). The receptors come from a male donor with ankylosing spondylitis or in good health (not recorded which).

A remark on this clonotype: This may be a read error: a much more frequent sequence differs by one nucleotide. DNA of the CDR3: TGTGCCAGCAGTTTCCGGGCGGGGGGCCATGGCTACACCTTC. Translated: CASSFRAGGHGYTF. This sequence joins TRBV12-3 or TRBV12-4 and TRBJ1-2, with D possibly matching TRBD1 (6 bases). The CDR3 totals 14 residues. Trimming took off 3 bases at V and 6 bases at J, with 14 bases between the two ends.

Of note for this clonotype: Germline and junction disagree at one end, which may indicate a read error. This chain uses TRBV6-7 with TRBJ2-3; 11 positions agree with TRBD2. TRBV6-7 is an ORF for which the function is uncertain. The length of the CDR3 is 18 residues. CDR3 in amino acids: CARSRAGSGRAKRDTQYF. CDR3 bases: TGTGCCCGCAGCAGGGCGGGTAGCGGGAGGGCCAAGAGAGATACGCAGTATTTT.

Many counts were recorded for this clonotype. The chain is built from TRBV12-3 or TRBV12-4 and TRBJ1-5; D is perhaps TRBD1 (6 bases). V shed 5 bases and J shed 7 bases, with 15 bases lying between them. This CDR3 comprises 14 residues. The CDR3 DNA reads as TGTGCCAGCAGTGCTCAGGGGCGCGTGCAGCCCCAGCATTTT. It is translated as CASSAQGRVQPQHF.

This clonotype was detected many times. The chain recombines TRBV10-3 with TRBJ2-2, with D unresolved. Germline V gives CDR1 ENHRY, CDR2 SYGVKD. This CDR3 is 15 amino acids long. Between the trimmed V and J ends, which lost 4 bases and 5 bases, there was a span of 14 bases. CDR3 residues: CAISAVKAGTGELFF. The CDR3 region has the DNA TGTGCCATCAGTGCTGTAAAGGCCGGTACCGGGGAGCTGTTTTTT.

This clonotype occurred many times. This chain joins TRBV20-1 and TRBJ2-5; D gene uncertain. Germline V CDR1 and CDR2: DFQATT, SNEGSKA (reference sequence). The length of the CDR3 is 12 residues. The germline V and J ends were trimmed by 2 bases and 1 base, with 5 bases remaining between them. The CDR3 DNA reads TGCAGTGCTAGAAAGGTCCAAGAGACCCAGTACTTC. This sequence encodes CSARKVQETQYF.

This clonotype was seen a handful of times. A read error may be the cause here, since a much bigger clone is one base away. The CDR3 reads CCARDAQRGGYEQFF. The CDR3 nucleotides are TGCTGTGCTAGAGATGCCCAGCGGGGAGGATATGAGCAGTTCTTC. The genes are TRBV20-1 and TRBJ2-1, with 7 bases identical to TRBD2. Germline V lookup: CDR1 DFQATT, CDR2 SNEGSKA (reference sequence). The CDR3 loop spans 15 amino acids.

The chain employs TRBV28 and TRBJ2-2, with a tentative D call TRBD1 (5 bases). The CDR3 loop spans 15 amino acids. CDR1 and CDR2 from the germline V gene are MDHEN and SYDVKM. V was shortened by 3 bases and J by 3 bases, with 11 bases between the two germline ends. This CDR3 is CASSLNSRDTGELFF. In nucleotides, the CDR3 is TGTGCCAGCAGTTTGAACTCCAGGGACACCGGGGAGCTGTTTTTT.

There are many counts of this clonotype. The chain couples TRBV5-1 to TRBJ2-3, with 7 bases matching TRBD1. J gave up 2 bases and V 3 bases, and 3 bases lay outside the gene matches. CDR3 length equals 14 residues. The germline V gene has CDR1 SGHRS and CDR2 YFSETQ. The CDR3 region is CASSWTGDTDTQYF. The CDR3 nucleotides read TGCGCCAGCAGCTGGACAGGAGACACAGATACGCAGTATTTT. Together with reference TRBV5-1 and TRBJ2-3, the CDR3 gives the full variable domain: KAGVTQTPRYLIKTRGQQVTLSCSPISGHRSVSWYQQTPGQGLQFLFEYFSETQRNKGNFPGRFSGRQFSNSRSEMNVSTLELGDSALYLCASSWTGDTDTQYFGPGTRLTVL.

This clonotype was detected a few times. The chain combines TRBV5-5 with TRBJ1-1; 8 bases align to TRBD1. From germline, CDR1 is SGHKS and CDR2 YYEKEE (reference sequence). The CDR3 has 15 amino acids. Unmatched junction bases numbered 9, after V lost 4 bases and J lost 4 bases. CDR3 in DNA: TGTGCCAGCAGCGCCATCCCGACAGGGGCCACTGAAGCTTTCTTT. Its translation is CASSAIPTGATEAFF. The variable domain in full, with the rest retrieved from reference TRBV5-5 and TRBJ1-1, is DAGVTQSPTHLIKTRGQQVTLRCSPISGHKSVSWYQQVLGQGPQFIFQYYEKEERGRGNFPDRFSARQFPNYSSELNVNALLLGDSALYLCASSAIPTGATEAFFGQGTRLTVV.

This chain links TRBV6-1 with TRBJ1-5; 7 nucleotides agree with TRBD1. After removal of 5 bases from V and 1 base from J, the junction contained 5 bases not matched to a gene. CDR1 is MNHNS and CDR2 is SASEGT in the germline V gene. CDR3 length: 15 amino acids. The CDR3: CASSTGEVSNQPQHF. The CDR3 DNA is TGTGCCAGCAGTACAGGGGAGGTCAGCAATCAGCCCCAGCATTTT.

This clonotype turned up a few times. The chain is built from TRBV12-3 or TRBV12-4 and TRBJ2-3; D ambiguous. This CDR3 is 13 amino acids long. The V end lost 8 bases, the J end lost 0 bases, and 9 bases lay between the germline ends. CDR3 in amino acids: CASRPLSTDTQYF. CDR3 bases: TGTGCCAGCCGTCCTCTCAGCACAGATACGCAGTATTTT.

The rearrangement uses TRBV28 and TRBJ2-5; 7 nucleotides agree with TRBD1. The CDR3 extends over 16 amino acids. The V and J ends lost 7 bases and 4 bases, in that order; junction bases with no gene match: 15. Germline-derived CDR1 and CDR2 are MDHEN and SYDVKM. CDR3 DNA: TGTGCCAGCACTACCTACAGGGGTGGGTTCGGAGAGACCCAGTACTTC. It codes for CASTTYRGGFGETQYF.

This clonotype was picked up many times. This sequence joins TRBV4-2 and TRBJ1-1, with unresolved D. Per germline, CDR1 LGHNA and CDR2 YNFKEQ. This CDR3 is 15 amino acids long. V lost 0 bases and J lost 1, with 9 bases in between. In nucleotides, the CDR3 is TGTGCCAGCAGCCAAGAGGGCACCCAGAACACTGAAGCTTTCTTT. It encodes CASSQEGTQNTEAFF.

This clonotype has a count of ten or more. The rearrangement links TRBV5-1 to TRBJ1-2; 9 bases are a match to TRBD1. This CDR3 contains 14 residues. V trimming: 4 bases; J trimming: 4 bases; junction bases outside the gene matches: 5. Germline V gene lookup returns CDR1 SGHRS and CDR2 YFSETQ. CDR3 coding DNA: TGCGCCAGCAGCCCGGCGACAGGGGGCTATGGCTACACCTTC. Translating gives CASSPATGGYGYTF.

The rearrangement uses TRBV6-5 and TRBJ2-2; 9 bases agree with TRBD1. The CDR3 loop spans 14 amino acids. Germline V gene data show CDR1 as MNHEY and CDR2 as SVGAGI. V lost 2 bases and J lost 8; bases outside the gene matches: 3. CDR3 protein: CASSYTGGNGELFF. The CDR3 nucleotides are TGTGCCAGCAGTTACACAGGGGGCAATGGGGAGCTGTTTTTT.

This clonotype has ten or more counts. This chain links TRBV5-1 with TRBJ2-7; 10 nucleotides line up with TRBD1. The V segment lost 3 bases and the J segment 3 bases; nucleotides outside the gene matches: 3. The germline gives CDR1 SGHRS, CDR2 YFSETQ. There are 14 residues in the CDR3. CDR3 in amino acids: CASSSGTGDYEQYF. Written as DNA, the CDR3 is TGCGCCAGCAGCTCCGGGACAGGGGACTACGAGCAGTACTTC.

The sample holds many counts of this clonotype. The rearrangement joins TRBV5-1 to TRBJ2-1; no definite D call. Germline V CDR1 and CDR2: SGHRS, YFSETQ. V was cut by 1 base and J by 7 bases, with 6 bases left in between. CDR3 length: 12 residues. CDR3 amino acids: CASSLKGNEQFF. In DNA, the CDR3 is TGCGCCAGCAGCTTGAAAGGGAATGAGCAGTTCTTC.

The sample holds a few counts of this clonotype. The chain joins TRBV20-1 to TRBJ2-1; TRBD2 aligns across 11 bases. The CDR3 is 15 residues long. Germline V gene sequence: CDR1 DFQATT, CDR2 SNEGSKA (reference sequence). V dropped 5 bases and J dropped 4; count of bases not matched to a gene: 7. The CDR3 coding sequence is TGCAGTGCTCAAACCGGGACTAGCGGTTACAATGAGCAGTTCTTC. Its protein is CSAQTGTSGYNEQFF.